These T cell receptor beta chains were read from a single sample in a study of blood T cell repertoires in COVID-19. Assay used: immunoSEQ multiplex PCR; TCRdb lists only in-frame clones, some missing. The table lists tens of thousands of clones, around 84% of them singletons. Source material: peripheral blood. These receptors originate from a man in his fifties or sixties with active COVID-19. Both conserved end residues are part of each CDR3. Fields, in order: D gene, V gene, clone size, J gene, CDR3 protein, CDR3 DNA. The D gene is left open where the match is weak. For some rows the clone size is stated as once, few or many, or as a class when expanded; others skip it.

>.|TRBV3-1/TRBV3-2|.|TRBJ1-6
CASSQGDSPLHF
TGTGCCAGCAGCCAAGGAGATTCACCCCTCCACTTT
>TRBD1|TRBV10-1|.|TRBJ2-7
CASSATGDGFQQYF
TGCGCCAGCAGCGCGACAGGGGATGGCTTTCAGCAGTACTTC
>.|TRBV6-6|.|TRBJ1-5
CASSLTPQGSYQPQHF
TGTGCCAGCAGTCTTACCCCACAGGGTAGTTATCAGCCCCAGCATTTT
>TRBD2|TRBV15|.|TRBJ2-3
CATSTLAGEDTQYF
TGTGCCACCAGCACCCTAGCGGGGGAAGATACGCAGTATTTT
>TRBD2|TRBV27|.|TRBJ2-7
CASSLSRVAGEQYF
TGTGCCAGCAGTTTATCTCGGGTAGCGGGGGAGCAGTACTTC
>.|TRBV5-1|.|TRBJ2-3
CASSLARATDTQYF
TGCGCCAGCAGCTTGGCTAGAGCCACAGATACGCAGTATTTT
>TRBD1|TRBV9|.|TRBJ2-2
CASSGRDRGRAGELFF
TGTGCCAGCAGCGGAAGGGACAGGGGGCGCGCCGGGGAGCTGTTTTTT
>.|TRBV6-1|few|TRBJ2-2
CASSEQTDTGELFF
TGTGCCAGCAGTGAACAGACAGACACCGGGGAGCTGTTTTTT
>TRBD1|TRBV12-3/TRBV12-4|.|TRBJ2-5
CASSATGRETQYF
TGTGCCAGCAGTGCGACAGGGCGGGAGACCCAGTACTTC
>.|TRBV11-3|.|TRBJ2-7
CASSVQGSYEQYF
TGTGCCAGCAGCGTACAGGGCTCCTACGAGCAGTACTTC
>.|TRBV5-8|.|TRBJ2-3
CASSFWATSTDTQYF
TGTGCCAGCAGCTTCTGGGCAACTAGCACAGATACGCAGTATTTT
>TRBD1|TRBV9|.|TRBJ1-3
CASSSGQGSGNTIYF
TGTGCCAGCAGTTCAGGACAGGGCTCTGGAAACACCATATATTTT
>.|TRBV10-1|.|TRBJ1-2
CASSSSGTRPGYTF
TGCGCCAGCAGTTCGTCAGGGACAAGGCCTGGCTACACCTTC
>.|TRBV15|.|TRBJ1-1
CATSREMGRGAFF
TGTGCCACCAGCAGAGAAATGGGGAGGGGAGCTTTCTTT
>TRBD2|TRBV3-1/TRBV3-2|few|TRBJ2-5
CASSQASSGGALETQYF
TGTGCCAGCAGCCAAGCGTCTAGCGGGGGGGCGTTAGAGACCCAGTACTTC
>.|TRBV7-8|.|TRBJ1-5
CASSLEWTANQPQHF
TGTGCCAGCAGCTTAGAGTGGACAGCTAATCAGCCCCAGCATTTT
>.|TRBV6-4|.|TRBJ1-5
CASSESDSNQPQHF
TGTGCCAGCAGTGAATCAGATAGCAATCAGCCCCAGCATTTT
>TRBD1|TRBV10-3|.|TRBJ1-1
CAITQGVNTEAFF
TGTGCCATCACACAGGGGGTGAACACTGAAGCTTTCTTT
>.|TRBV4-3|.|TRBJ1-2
CASSQDRTAGYTF
TGCGCCAGCAGCCAAGATCGAACAGCAGGCTACACCTTC
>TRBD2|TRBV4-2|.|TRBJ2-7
CASSQGGTSYEQYF
TGTGCCAGCAGCCAAGGCGGGACTAGCTACGAGCAGTACTTC
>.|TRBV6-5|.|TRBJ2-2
CASTMTNTGELFF
TGTGCCAGCACCATGACTAACACCGGGGAGCTGTTTTTT
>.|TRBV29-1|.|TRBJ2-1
CSVEKRNEQFF
TGCAGCGTTGAGAAGAGGAATGAGCAGTTCTTC
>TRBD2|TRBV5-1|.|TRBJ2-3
CASSLAPPREAGTQYF
TGCGCCAGCAGCTTGGCACCCCCTAGAGAAGCGGGAACGCAGTATTTT
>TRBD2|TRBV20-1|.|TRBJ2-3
CSASIVGLAGAGGTDTQYF
TGCAGTGCTAGTATAGTAGGCCTAGCGGGGGCGGGAGGCACAGATACGCAGTATTTT
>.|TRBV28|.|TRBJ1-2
CASSRDGYTF
TGTGCCAGCAGTCGCGATGGCTACACCTTC
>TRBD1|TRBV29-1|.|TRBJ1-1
CSVARQGALSYTEAFF
TGCAGCGTGGCCCGGCAGGGGGCGCTTTCATACACTGAAGCTTTCTTT
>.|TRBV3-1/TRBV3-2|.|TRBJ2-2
CASSQSRGARELFF
TGTGCCAGCAGCCAAAGTCGGGGGGCCCGGGAGCTGTTTTTT
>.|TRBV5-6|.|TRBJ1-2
CASSLQADFNYGYTF
TGTGCCAGCAGCTTACAGGCTGACTTTAACTATGGCTACACCTTC
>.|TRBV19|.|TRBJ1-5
CASSIPRVAPQPQHF
TGTGCCAGTAGTATTCCCAGGGTGGCACCTCAGCCCCAGCATTTT
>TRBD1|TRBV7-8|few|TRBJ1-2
CASSLADRGSDGYTF
TGTGCCAGCAGCTTAGCGGACAGGGGGTCGGATGGCTACACCTTC
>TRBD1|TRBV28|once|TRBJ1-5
CASTVDRGSSFLPQHF
TGTGCCAGCACCGTTGACAGGGGCTCATCCTTCCTGCCCCAGCATTTT
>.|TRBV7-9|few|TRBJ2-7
CASSYPGSSNYEQYF
TGTGCCAGCAGCTATCCGGGATCGTCCAACTACGAGCAGTACTTC
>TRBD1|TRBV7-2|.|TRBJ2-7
CASSWTGGSYEQYF
TGTGCCAGCAGCTGGACAGGGGGGAGCTACGAGCAGTACTTC
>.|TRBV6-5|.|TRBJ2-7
CASRRGSSSYEQYF
TGTGCCAGCAGAAGAGGCAGCTCATCCTACGAGCAGTACTTC
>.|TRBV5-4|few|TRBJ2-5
CASSRSGTTETQYF
TGTGCCAGCAGCCGGAGTGGGACAACGGAGACCCAGTACTTC
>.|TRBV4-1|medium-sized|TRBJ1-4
CASSHRGGGIGEKLFF
TGCGCCAGCAGCCACCGCGGCGGAGGGATCGGGGAAAAACTGTTTTTT
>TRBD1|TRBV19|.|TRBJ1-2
CASSAQGDGYTF
TGTGCCAGTAGTGCCCAGGGGGATGGCTACACCTTC
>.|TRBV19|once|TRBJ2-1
CASSIWQGYNEQFF
TGTGCCAGTAGTATCTGGCAGGGTTACAATGAGCAGTTCTTC
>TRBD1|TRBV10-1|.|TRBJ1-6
CASSSGQGPYNSPLHF
TGCGCCAGCAGCTCCGGACAGGGCCCCTATAATTCACCCCTCCACTTT
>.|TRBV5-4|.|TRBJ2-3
CASRTLTPDTDTQYF
TGTGCCAGCAGAACTTTGACTCCCGACACAGATACGCAGTATTTT
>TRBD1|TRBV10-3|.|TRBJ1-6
CATGTGTNSPLHF
TGTGCCACTGGGACAGGGACTAATTCACCCCTCCACTTT
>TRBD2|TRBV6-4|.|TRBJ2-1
CASSDVGGGHNEQFF
TGTGCCAGCAGTGACGTGGGGGGGGGTCACAATGAGCAGTTCTTC
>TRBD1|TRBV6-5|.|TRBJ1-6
CAIGQVSYNSPLHF
TGTGCCATCGGACAGGTGTCTTATAATTCACCCCTCCACTTT
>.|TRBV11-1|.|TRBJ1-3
CASSPVPGNTIYF
TGTGCCAGCAGCCCCGTTCCTGGAAACACCATATATTTT
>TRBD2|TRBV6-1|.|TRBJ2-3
CASREVGGGASDTQYF
TGTGCCAGCAGGGAAGTGGGCGGGGGGGCCTCAGATACGCAGTATTTT
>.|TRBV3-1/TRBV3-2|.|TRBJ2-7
CASSQEVYQVGHEQYF
TGTGCCAGCAGCCAAGAGGTGTACCAGGTTGGTCACGAGCAGTACTTC
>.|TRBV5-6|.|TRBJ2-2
CASSLLSNTGELFF
TGTGCCAGCAGCTTGCTATCGAACACCGGGGAGCTGTTTTTT
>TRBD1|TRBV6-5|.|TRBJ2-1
CASSGTGTDEQFF
TGTGCCAGCAGCGGAACAGGGACAGACGAGCAGTTCTTC